Sequencing of this T cell receptor (beta chain) was carried out in a study of T cells in pancreatic ductal adenocarcinoma (dated by TCRdb to the late 2010s). At the level of the whole study: Seeking insight into the adaptive T-cell response that arises naturally, the researchers examined how many CD8+ T cells infiltrated tumors of resected pancreatic ductal adenocarcinoma, where they sat, and what features they had, alongside the same properties of suppressive cells. What the research found in general, with its limitations: T-cell clonality showed no significant difference between tumor and blood, with a mean clonality of around 0.12 in tumors and about 0.07 in blood. Blood samples had more total productive templates and 7 to 10-fold more unique clonotypes than tumor samples. Tumor versus blood clonality comparisons may be biased because tumors are enriched in CD45RO+ effector rather than naive T cells, biasing toward lower diversity. Since most people with pancreatic cancer show up with disease that cannot be operated on, the resected cohort was biased toward the minority who had early-stage disease.

Selected pancreatic ductal adenocarcinoma patients had undergone surgery without neoadjuvant therapy. After peripheral blood was drawn into heparin tubes, PBMCs were separated on a histopaque density gradient and then cryopreserved in around 10% DMSO. Using the DNeasy Blood and Tissue Kit with Proteinase K and RNase treatment, genomic DNA was extracted from roughly seven PBMC and 9 flash-frozen tumor specimens. As regards this clone: The specificity of this receptor is unknown. The record has no base qualities; no much larger clone is one base away.

TCR beta CDR3 regions were amplified from genomic DNA using the immunoSEQ hsTCRB kit. An Illumina HiSeq system was used to carry out high-throughput TRB CDR3 sequencing. The paper's data handling went like this. Sequencing reads were analyzed with the immunoSEQ software, and nonproductive sequences with premature stops or frame-shifts were excluded. To calculate repertoire clonality, Shannon entropy was normalized by log2 of the number of unique productive sequences, and that value was subtracted from one. TCRdb limited this immuneACCESS table to in-frame rearrangements with V and J called. A share of clones is missing; checked studies link under half to unresolved V genes, and the rest is unexplained. V, J and clone size were drawn from that table, and D and trimming were deduced from the DNA. Present in this sample are over 90,000 clones, roughly 96% of which were seen just once. The ten most abundant clones make up 3.1% of the sample.

Including cysteine and phenylalanine, the CDR3 has 13 amino acids. Only the CDR3 DNA is retained, 39 bases long and in frame from the first base. CDR1 is given as SGHVS and CDR2 as FQNEAQ, both from the germline V gene. Trimming takes 5 bases from V and 5 bases from J, and the germline ends sit 12 bases apart. The chain was built from TRBV7-8 and TRBJ2-5, with no D gene named confidently. Sequenced material: PBMCs. The sequence came from a human donor with pancreatic ductal adenocarcinoma. The CDR3 is CASSPAVRETQYF. DNA sequence: TGTGCCAGCAGCCCTGCGGTTCGGGAGACCCAGTACTTC.